This T cell receptor (beta chain) came from a study of blood T cell repertoires in COVID-19 (dated by TCRdb to the early 2020s). Background for the entire study: Samples from collaborators originated in the United States, Italy and Spain and spanned both the acute and convalescent phases of COVID-19. The repertoires were made available in a free public database intended to serve as a resource for research on the immune response to SARS-CoV-2. Where available, HLA class I and class II types were obtained from metadata supplied by the sample provider rather than from assay-based typing. The dataset comprised deeply sampled blood TCRbeta repertoires from subjects exposed to, actively infected with, or recovered from COVID-19. Nearly every sample came with metadata listing a de-identified subject ID, COVID-19 status, age in years and sex. The material from the prospective study consisted of cDNA or gDNA derived from T cells, B-cell-depleted T cells, or PBMCs. The samples were drawn from two sources: the first 160 participants of the ongoing ImmuneRACE study, and 1,200 or so subjects contributed by 6 global collaborators.

The immunoSEQ Assay, a bias-controlled multiplex PCR, was used to amplify TCRbeta CDR3 regions from genomic DNA. The authors processed their data as follows. Within the assay, amplification of reference gene primers was used to estimate how many nucleated cells each sample contained. Sequence reads were collapsed and filtered to measure the absolute abundance of every unique TCRbeta CDR3 rearrangement. For each sample, productive Simpson clonality was calculated as the square root of Simpson's diversity index across productive rearrangements. Drawn from immuneACCESS, this table holds only the in-frame rearrangements with V and J called that TCRdb kept. Clones are partly lost; checked studies trace under half to an unresolved V gene and leave the rest unexplained. V, J and clone size are taken as reported in that table, and D and trimming were inferred from the DNA itself. This sample comprises roughly 100,000 clones, around 88% of them detected only once. The ten largest clonotypes hold approximately 3.7% of the sample.

The collaborating institutions used their own protocols to collect whole blood in K2EDTA tubes. Collaborator samples were shipped for TCRbeta analysis as frozen whole blood, isolated PBMCs, or DNA extracted from either sample type. Overall study results and their limits: How much clinical and demographic metadata was included differed by source and by participant, and the metadata was provided uncurated.

Deletion took 10 bases off V and 6 bases off J, with a span of 18 bases between the germline ends. CDR1 and CDR2 are read off the germline V gene as MDHEN and SYDVKM. The CDR3 goes from the cysteine to the phenylalanine over 13 residues. Only the CDR3 DNA is retained, 39 bases long and in frame from the first base. About this clone: It has no known antigen specificity. Base-call qualities are not available, and no considerably larger clone is one nucleotide away.

The sequence came from a human donor in a cohort sampled during active COVID-19. The V gene is TRBV28 and the J gene is TRBJ1-2, with TRBD1 tentatively as D gene (6 bases match). Specimen: peripheral blood. The DNA sequence is as follows: TGTGCCACCGCCCCAGGGGCGGGGGATGGCTACACCTTC. Protein translation: CATAPGAGDGYTF.